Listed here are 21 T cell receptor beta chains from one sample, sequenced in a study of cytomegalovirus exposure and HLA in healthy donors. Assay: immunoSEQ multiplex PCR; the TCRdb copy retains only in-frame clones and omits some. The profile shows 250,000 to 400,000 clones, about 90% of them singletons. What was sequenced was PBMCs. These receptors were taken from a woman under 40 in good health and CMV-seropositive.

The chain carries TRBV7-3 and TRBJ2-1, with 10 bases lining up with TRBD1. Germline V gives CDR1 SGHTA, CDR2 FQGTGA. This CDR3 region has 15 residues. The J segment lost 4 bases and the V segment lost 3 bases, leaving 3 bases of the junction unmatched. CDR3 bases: TGTGCCAGCAGCTTGGGACAGGGGTCTTACAATGAGCAGTTCTTC. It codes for CASSLGQGSYNEQFF.

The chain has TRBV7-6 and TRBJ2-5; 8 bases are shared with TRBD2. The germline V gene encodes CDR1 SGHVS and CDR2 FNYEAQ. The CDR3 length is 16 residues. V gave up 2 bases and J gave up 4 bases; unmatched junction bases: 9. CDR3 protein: CASSLMSSGGLETQYF. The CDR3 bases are TGTGCCAGCAGCTTAATGTCCAGCGGGGGATTAGAGACCCAGTACTTC.

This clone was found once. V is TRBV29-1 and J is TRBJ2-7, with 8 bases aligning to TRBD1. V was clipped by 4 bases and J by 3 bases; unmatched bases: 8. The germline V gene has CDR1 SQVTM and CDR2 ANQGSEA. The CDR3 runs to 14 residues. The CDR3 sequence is CSVVTGQGSYEQYF. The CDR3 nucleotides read TGCAGCGTTGTTACAGGACAGGGAAGCTACGAGCAGTACTTC.

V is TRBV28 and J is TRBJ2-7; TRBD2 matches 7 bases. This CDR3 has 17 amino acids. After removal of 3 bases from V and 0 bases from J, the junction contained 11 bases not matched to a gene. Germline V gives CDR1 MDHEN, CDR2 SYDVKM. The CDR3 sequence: CASSFYLAVLPSYEQYF. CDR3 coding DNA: TGTGCCAGCAGTTTCTATCTAGCGGTCCTGCCCTCCTACGAGCAGTACTTC.

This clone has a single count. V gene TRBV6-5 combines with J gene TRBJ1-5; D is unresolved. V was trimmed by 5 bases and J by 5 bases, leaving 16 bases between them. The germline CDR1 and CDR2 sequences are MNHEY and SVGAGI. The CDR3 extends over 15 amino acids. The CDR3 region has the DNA TGTGCCAGCAGTCCTGACCCCTCGGGGTATCAGCCCCAGCATTTT. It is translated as CASSPDPSGYQPQHF.

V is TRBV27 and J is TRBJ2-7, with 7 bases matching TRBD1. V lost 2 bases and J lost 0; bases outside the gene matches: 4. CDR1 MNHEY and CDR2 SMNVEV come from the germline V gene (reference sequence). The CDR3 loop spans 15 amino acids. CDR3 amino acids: CASSLSSGGSYEQYF. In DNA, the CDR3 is TGTGCCAGCAGTTTAAGCTCAGGGGGCTCCTACGAGCAGTACTTC.

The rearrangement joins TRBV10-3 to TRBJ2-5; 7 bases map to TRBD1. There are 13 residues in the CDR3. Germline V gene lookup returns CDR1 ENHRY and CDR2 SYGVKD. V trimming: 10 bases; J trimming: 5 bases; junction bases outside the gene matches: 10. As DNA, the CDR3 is TGTGCCACATCCCAGGGGGTGGGTGAGACCCAGTACTTC. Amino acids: CATSQGVGETQYF.

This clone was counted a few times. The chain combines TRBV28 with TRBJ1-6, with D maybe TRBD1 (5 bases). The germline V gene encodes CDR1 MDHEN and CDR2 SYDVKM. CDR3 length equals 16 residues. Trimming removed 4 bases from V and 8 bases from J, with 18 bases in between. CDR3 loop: CASSSRDSGGDSPLHF. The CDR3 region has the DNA TGTGCCAGCAGTTCCCGGGACTCTGGGGGGGATTCACCCCTCCACTTT. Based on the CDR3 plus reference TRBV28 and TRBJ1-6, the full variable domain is DVKVTQSSRYLVKRTGEKVFLECVQDMDHENMFWYRQDPGLGLRLIYFSYDVKMKEKGDIPEGYSVSREKKERFSLILESASTNQTSMYLCASSSRDSGGDSPLHFGNGTRLTVT.

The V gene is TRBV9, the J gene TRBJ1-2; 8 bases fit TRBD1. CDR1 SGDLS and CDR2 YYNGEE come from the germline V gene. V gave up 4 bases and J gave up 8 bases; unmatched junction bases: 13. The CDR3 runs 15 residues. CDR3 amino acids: CASSTRTGKGEGYTF. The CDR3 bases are TGTGCCAGCAGCACCCGGACAGGGAAGGGAGAAGGCTACACCTTC.

The CDR3 loop is CAWSDHDEQFF. Written as DNA, the CDR3 is TGTGCCTGGAGTGATCACGATGAGCAGTTCTTC. This chain links TRBV30 with TRBJ2-1; D remains ambiguous. CDR1 and CDR2 from the germline V gene are GTSNPN and SVGIG (reference sequence). The V end was cut by 1 base, the J end by 8 bases, with 6 bases between. This CDR3 comprises 11 residues.

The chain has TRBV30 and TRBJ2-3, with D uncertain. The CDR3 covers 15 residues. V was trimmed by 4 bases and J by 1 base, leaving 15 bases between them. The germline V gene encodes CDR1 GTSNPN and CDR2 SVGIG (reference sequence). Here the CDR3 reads CAWKDGIQRTDTQYF. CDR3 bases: TGTGCCTGGAAGGATGGGATACAGCGCACAGATACGCAGTATTTT.

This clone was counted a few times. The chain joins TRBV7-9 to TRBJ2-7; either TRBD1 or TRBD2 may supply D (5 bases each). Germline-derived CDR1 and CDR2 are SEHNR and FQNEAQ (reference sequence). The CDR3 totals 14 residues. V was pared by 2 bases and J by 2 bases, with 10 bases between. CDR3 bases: TGTGCCAGCAGCTTATGGGAGACAGCCTACGAGCAGTACTTC. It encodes CASSLWETAYEQYF.

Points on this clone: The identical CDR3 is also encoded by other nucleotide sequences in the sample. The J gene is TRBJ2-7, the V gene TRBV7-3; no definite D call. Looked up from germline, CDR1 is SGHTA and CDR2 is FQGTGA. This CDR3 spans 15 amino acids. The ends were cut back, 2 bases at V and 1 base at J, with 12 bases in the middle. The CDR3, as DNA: TGTGCCAGCAGCTTACGTGGCGGAACTTCCTACGAGCAGTACTTC. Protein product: CASSLRGGTSYEQYF.

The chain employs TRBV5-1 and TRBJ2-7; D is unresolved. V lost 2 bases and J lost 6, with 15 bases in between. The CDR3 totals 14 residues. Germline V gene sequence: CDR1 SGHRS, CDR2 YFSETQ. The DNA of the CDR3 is TGCGCCAGCAGCTTCTGGGATCCGAACGGCGAGCAGTACTTC. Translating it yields CASSFWDPNGEQYF.

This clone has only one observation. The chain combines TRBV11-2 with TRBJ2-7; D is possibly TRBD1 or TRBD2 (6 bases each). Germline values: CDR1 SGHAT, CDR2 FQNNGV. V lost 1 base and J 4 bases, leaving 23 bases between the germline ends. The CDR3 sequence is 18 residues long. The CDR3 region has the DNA TGTGCCAGCAGCTTAGCCCGTCCTGGGGGCGGGAATCGATACGAGCAGTACTTC. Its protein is CASSLARPGGGNRYEQYF.

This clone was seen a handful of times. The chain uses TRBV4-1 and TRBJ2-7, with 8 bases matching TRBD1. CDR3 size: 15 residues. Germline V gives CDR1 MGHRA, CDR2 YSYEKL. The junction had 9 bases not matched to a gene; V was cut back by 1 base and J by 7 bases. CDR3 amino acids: CASSQVLGQGYEQYF. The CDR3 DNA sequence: TGCGCCAGCAGCCAAGTACTTGGACAGGGTTATGAGCAGTACTTC.

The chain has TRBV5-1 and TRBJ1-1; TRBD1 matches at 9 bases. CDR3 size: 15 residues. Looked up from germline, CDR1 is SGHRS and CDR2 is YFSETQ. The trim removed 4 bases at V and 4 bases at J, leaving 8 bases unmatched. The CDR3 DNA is TGCGCCAGCAGCGGCCGGACAGGGGAGACCACTGAAGCTTTCTTT. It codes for CASSGRTGETTEAFF.

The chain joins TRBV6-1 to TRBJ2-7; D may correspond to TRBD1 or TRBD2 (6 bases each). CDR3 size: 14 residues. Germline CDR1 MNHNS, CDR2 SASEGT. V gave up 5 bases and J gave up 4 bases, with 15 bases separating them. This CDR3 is CASSSGATAYEQYF. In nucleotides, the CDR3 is TGTGCCAGCAGTTCGGGGGCAACGGCATACGAGCAGTACTTC.

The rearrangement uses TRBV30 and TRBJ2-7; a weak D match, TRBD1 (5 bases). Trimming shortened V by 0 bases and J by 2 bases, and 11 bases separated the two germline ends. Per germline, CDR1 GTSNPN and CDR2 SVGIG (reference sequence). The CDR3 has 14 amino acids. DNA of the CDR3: TGTGCCTGGAGTGTCCAGGGCGGCCCCTACGAGCAGTACTTC. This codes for CAWSVQGGPYEQYF. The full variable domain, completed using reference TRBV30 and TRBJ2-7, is SQTIHQWPATLVQPVGSPLSLECTVEGTSNPNLYWYRQAAGRGLQLLFYSVGIGQISSEVPQNLSASRPQDRQFILSSKKLLLSDSGFYLCAWSVQGGPYEQYFGPGTRLTVT.

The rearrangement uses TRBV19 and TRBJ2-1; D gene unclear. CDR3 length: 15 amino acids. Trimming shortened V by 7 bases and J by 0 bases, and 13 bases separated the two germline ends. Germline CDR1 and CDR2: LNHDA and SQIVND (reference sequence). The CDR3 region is CASTPTLSSYNEQFF. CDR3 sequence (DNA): TGTGCCAGTACCCCGACATTAAGCTCCTACAATGAGCAGTTCTTC.

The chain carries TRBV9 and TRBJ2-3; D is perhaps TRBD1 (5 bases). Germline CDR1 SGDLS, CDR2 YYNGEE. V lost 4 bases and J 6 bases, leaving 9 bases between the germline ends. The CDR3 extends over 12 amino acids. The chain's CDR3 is CASSPKGDTQYF. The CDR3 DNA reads TGTGCCAGCAGCCCAAAGGGGGATACGCAGTATTTT.